The TCR beta chain described here comes from a study of shared clonotypes between healthy human individuals. Regarding this clone: A far larger clone differs by one base, so this is likely a read error. Other DNA sequences of this sample code for an identical CDR3.

The protocol was immunoSEQ multiplex PCR, while the TCRdb copy is restricted to in-frame clones and leaves out a portion. Among about 560,000 clones, around 81% were seen once, and the ten largest hold about 12%. CDR3 length: 15 residues. Germline V gene lookup returns CDR1 SGHTS and CDR2 YDEGEE. The chain uses TRBV5-8 and TRBJ2-1; D unclear. The clonotype comes from a middle-aged woman in good health. Some clones in this sample may be carry-over from other donors' samples. What was sequenced was PBMCs. CDR3 region: CASSLIGVTNNEQFF. The CDR3 DNA follows: TGTGCCAGCAGCTTGATAGGAGTAACCAACAATGAGCAATTCTTC. Looking up the rest from reference TRBV5-8 and TRBJ2-1 gives the full variable domain: EAGVTQSPTHLIKTRGQQATLRCSPISGHTSVYWYQQALGLGLQFLLWYDEGEERNRGNFPPRFSGRQFPNYSSELNVNALELEDSALYLCASSLIGVTNNEQFFGPGTRLTVL.